A selection of T cell receptor beta chains follows, all from one sample in a study of OX40 agonist ivuxolimab in advanced cancers. The data were produced by immunoSEQ multiplex PCR, yet TCRdb's version contains in-frame clones alone and is incomplete. The sample yields about 19,000 clones, approximately 77% seen once. Sequenced material: CD4+ or CD8+ T cells sorted from blood, taken in a trial of the OX40 agonist ivuxolimab. The receptors originated from an adult with an advanced solid tumor such as melanoma, head and neck, liver or kidney cancer. Each CDR3 is given with its conserved first and last residue. The D gene is left open where the match is weak. The listing skips clone size in some rows; elsewhere it reads once, few, many or a size class.

cdr3_nt cdr3_aa clone_size j_call d_call v_call
TGTGCCAGCAGCGTAACCCTGGGACTAGCGGGGCCTAGCTCCTACAATGAGCAGTTCTTC CASSVTLGLAGPSSYNEQFF - TRBJ2-1 TRBD2 TRBV9
TGTGCCAGCAGTTTTCAGGGACTCGACTATGGCTACACCTTC CASSFQGLDYGYTF - TRBJ1-2 - TRBV28
TGTGCCAGCAGTGGCGGTAGGCATGAGCAGTTCTTC CASSGGRHEQFF - TRBJ2-1 - TRBV6-1
TGCAGCGTTGAAGATCACTCAGGGACTGGAAACACCATATATTTT CSVEDHSGTGNTIYF medium-sized TRBJ1-3 - TRBV29-1
TGTGCCAGTAGTAGACAGGGCGAATACAATGAGCAGTTCTTC CASSRQGEYNEQFF - TRBJ2-1 TRBD1 TRBV19
TGTGCCAGCAGCTTCCAGGGGGCGCGAGAAGCTTTCTTT CASSFQGAREAFF - TRBJ1-1 TRBD1 TRBV13
TGTGCCTGGAGCCTATGGGAGCGGTCCTCTGGGGCCAACGTCCTGACTTTC CAWSLWERSSGANVLTF - TRBJ2-6 - TRBV30
TGTGCCAGCAGCCTCGAGACAGGGGGATACAATGAGCAGTTCTTC CASSLETGGYNEQFF once TRBJ2-1 TRBD1 TRBV28
TGTGCCAGCAGCTTGAGTACAGGAAGCTCTGGAAACACCATATATTTT CASSLSTGSSGNTIYF medium-sized TRBJ1-3 - TRBV7-9
TGTGCCAGCAGCCAGTCTAGCGGGGGTAATGAGCAGTTCTTC CASSQSSGGNEQFF - TRBJ2-1 TRBD2 TRBV9
TGTGCCAGCAGCCAAGATCCCAGGTATATCGATGAGCAGTTCTTC CASSQDPRYIDEQFF - TRBJ2-1 - TRBV14
TGTGCTAGTGGCCTGGGGAGTGGGGGCACAGATACGCAGTATTTT CASGLGSGGTDTQYF - TRBJ2-3 - TRBV12-5
TGTGCCAGCAGCTTCTCTCCAGTAGCAACTAATGAAAAACTGTTTTTT CASSFSPVATNEKLFF few TRBJ1-4 - TRBV5-4
TGTGCCAGCAGCTCTTCTCAAGAAAAACTGTTTTTT CASSSSQEKLFF few TRBJ1-4 - TRBV7-9
TGTGCCAGCAACTCAGTGGGTCCATCCTACGAGCAGTACTTC CASNSVGPSYEQYF - TRBJ2-7 - TRBV7-2
TGTGCCAGTACCCCACCCAAGGCAGGGCCCGGGGGGACTGAAGCTTTCTTT CASTPPKAGPGGTEAFF - TRBJ1-1 - TRBV19
TGTGCCAGTAGTATAGGAGGGACTAGCGGGGCAAATGAGCAGTTCTTC CASSIGGTSGANEQFF - TRBJ2-1 TRBD2 TRBV19
TGTGCCAGCACACCAGGCGGGGGCGATCTGGAGCAGTTCTTC CASTPGGGDLEQFF - TRBJ2-1 - TRBV14
TGTGCCAGCAGCACTTGGGGCGGGGTGAACTACAATGAGCAGTTCTTC CASSTWGGVNYNEQFF - TRBJ2-1 - TRBV11-2
TGCGCCAGCAGCCTAGAAGGCCCCGGGGAGGAGACCCAGTACTTC CASSLEGPGEETQYF many TRBJ2-5 - TRBV4-3
TGTGCCAGCAGCGAGGACGGTGACAGTCGTACGCAGTATTTT CASSEDGDSRTQYF - TRBJ2-3 - TRBV7-9
TGTGCCAGCAGTCCCGGGACCTACAATGAGCAGTTCTTC CASSPGTYNEQFF - TRBJ2-1 - TRBV27
TGTGCCAGCAGCTCCGGGACAGGGGCTAACTATGGCTACACCTTC CASSSGTGANYGYTF - TRBJ1-2 TRBD1 TRBV5-8
TGTGCCAGCAGCGTAGCCCCACAGAGCTCCTACGAGCAGTACTTC CASSVAPQSSYEQYF - TRBJ2-7 - TRBV9
TGTGCCAGCTCACCCCTCCCGGTGGGGACAGGGGCGAACACCGGGGAGCTGTTTTTT CASSPLPVGTGANTGELFF - TRBJ2-2 TRBD1 TRBV18
TGTGCCAGCAGCGGAGGGGACCTCTACGAGCAGTACTTC CASSGGDLYEQYF - TRBJ2-7 - TRBV7-9
TGTGCCAGCAGTTACTCCCGGACAGGACGCACAGATACGCAGTATTTT CASSYSRTGRTDTQYF - TRBJ2-3 TRBD1 TRBV6-5
TGTGCCAGCAGCTTAGGGGGGACGGTCTACGAGCAGTACTTC CASSLGGTVYEQYF - TRBJ2-7 - TRBV7-8
TGTGCCAGCAGCCAAAGGTTAGCGGGAGTGGACCATGAGCAGTTCTTC CASSQRLAGVDHEQFF - TRBJ2-1 - TRBV21-1
TGTGCCAGCGCTCCCGTCCCTAGCAGAGGCAATGAGCAGTTCTTC CASAPVPSRGNEQFF - TRBJ2-1 - TRBV7-9
TGTGCCAGCAGTTACGCGGGGGGAACTGAAGCTTTCTTT CASSYAGGTEAFF - TRBJ1-1 - TRBV6-5
TGTGCCAGCAGCTCCGGACAGGGGGACACCGGGGAGCTGTTTTTT CASSSGQGDTGELFF - TRBJ2-2 TRBD1 TRBV6-5
TGTGCCAGCAGCCCAGTTAGATTCTATGGCTACACCTTC CASSPVRFYGYTF - TRBJ1-2 - TRBV7-8
TGTGCCAGCAGGCCACCGGACAGGAGAAAGTTCTACGAGCAGTACTTC CASRPPDRRKFYEQYF - TRBJ2-7 TRBD1 TRBV6-4
TGTGCCAGCAGCGTCTTCCAGGGTAGCTACGAGCAGTACTTC CASSVFQGSYEQYF - TRBJ2-7 - TRBV5-5
TGTGCCAGCCGTGCTAGCGGGAGGTCAGGGGATACGCAGTATTTT CASRASGRSGDTQYF once TRBJ2-3 TRBD2 TRBV27
TGTGCCAGCAGTTTATTTATTACGACAGGGGCCCGGGGTGTGAATACGCAGTATTTT CASSLFITTGARGVNTQYF - TRBJ2-3 TRBD1 TRBV28
TGTGCCAGAAGCTCTAGCACAGATACGCAGTATTTT CARSSSTDTQYF - TRBJ2-3 - TRBV5-3
TGTGCCAGCATCCTCCCGGGTCAGAACTATGGCTACACCTTC CASILPGQNYGYTF - TRBJ1-2 - TRBV7-2
TGTGCCAGCAGCTTAGCGTTCGCAGGGCTAAACGAGCAGTACTTC CASSLAFAGLNEQYF - TRBJ2-7 - TRBV7-8